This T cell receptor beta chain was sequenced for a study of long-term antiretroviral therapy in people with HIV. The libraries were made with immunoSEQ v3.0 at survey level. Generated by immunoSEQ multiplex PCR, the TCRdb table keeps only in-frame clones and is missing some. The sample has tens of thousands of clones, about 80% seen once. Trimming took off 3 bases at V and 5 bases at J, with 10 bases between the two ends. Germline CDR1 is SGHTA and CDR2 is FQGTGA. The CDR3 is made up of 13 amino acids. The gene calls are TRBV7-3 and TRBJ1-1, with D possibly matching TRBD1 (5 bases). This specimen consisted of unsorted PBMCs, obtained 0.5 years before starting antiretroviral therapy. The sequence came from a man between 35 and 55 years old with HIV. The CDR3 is CASSFREGTEAFF. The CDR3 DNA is TGTGCCAGCAGCTTCAGGGAGGGTACTGAAGCTTTCTTT.